The TCR beta chain described here comes from a study of Graves' ophthalmopathy and Graves' hyperthyroidism. TCR beta CDR3 amplification used RNA transcripts. Second-round multiplex PCR followed a first-round RT-PCR using HTBI primers. MiXCR was run by TCRdb on the multiplex PCR reads, yielding one entry per CDR3 protein. The sample has nearly 400,000 distinct CDR3 sequences, approximately 20% seen once. V lost 3 bases and J lost 6; bases outside the gene matches: 16. This CDR3 has 17 residues. The germline V gene encodes CDR1 LNHDA and CDR2 SQIVND (reference sequence). The sample holds many counts of this clonotype. Pregnant or lactating patients and those with other autoimmune diseases or uncontrolled infections were excluded. The authors used Ficoll-Paque density gradient centrifugation to separate PBMCs. The input was 7.5 to 10 ml of fresh peripheral blood.

The rearrangement uses TRBV19 and TRBJ1-1, with 7 bases that match TRBD1. The sequence was collected from a woman aged 18-29 years with Graves' ophthalmopathy. Sequenced: peripheral blood. The CDR3 sequence: CASSMGAYGGGNAEAFF. The CDR3 bases are TGTGCCAGTAGTATGGGGGCGTACGGAGGGGGCAACGCTGAAGCTTTCTTT.